The rows below give T cell receptor beta chains drawn from one sample of a study of T cell responses to AZD1222 COVID-19 vaccine. Here immunoSEQ multiplex PCR was the method, and the copy in TCRdb shows in-frame clones only, minus some. The data contain about 130,000 clones, 88% of them seen just once; the ten biggest clones take up 4.5% to 7%. Specimen: peripheral blood, collected 28 days after the second AZD1222 dose. These receptors all stem from an adult who received the AZD1222 COVID-19 vaccine. Both conserved end residues are part of each CDR3. Fields, in order: D gene, clone size, V gene, J gene, CDR3 protein, CDR3 DNA. A D gene is named only where the DNA matches it firmly. The listing skips clone size in some rows; elsewhere it reads once, few, many or a size class.

d_gene: TRBD1
abundance: .
v_gene: TRBV9
j_gene: TRBJ1-6
CDR3aa: CASSVGTGMNSPLHF
CDR3nt: TGTGCCAGCAGCGTAGGGACAGGGATGAATTCACCCCTCCACTTT

d_gene: .
abundance: .
v_gene: TRBV6-2/TRBV6-3
j_gene: TRBJ1-5
CDR3aa: CASSSPGHPNQPQHF
CDR3nt: TGTGCCAGCAGTTCCCCGGGACACCCAAATCAGCCCCAGCATTTT

d_gene: .
abundance: few
v_gene: TRBV9
j_gene: TRBJ1-1
CDR3aa: CASSVVTANTEAFF
CDR3nt: TGTGCCAGCAGCGTAGTGACAGCAAACACTGAAGCTTTCTTT

d_gene: .
abundance: .
v_gene: TRBV19
j_gene: TRBJ1-1
CDR3aa: CASSIVGGLNTEAFF
CDR3nt: TGTGCCAGTAGTATAGTAGGAGGATTGAACACTGAAGCTTTCTTT

d_gene: .
abundance: .
v_gene: TRBV19
j_gene: TRBJ1-1
CDR3aa: CAGSVTMNTEAFF
CDR3nt: TGTGCCGGTTCGGTGACGATGAACACTGAAGCTTTCTTT

d_gene: .
abundance: once
v_gene: TRBV6-5
j_gene: TRBJ2-2
CDR3aa: CASSYMGEVGELFF
CDR3nt: TGTGCCAGCAGTTACATGGGGGAGGTCGGGGAGCTGTTTTTT

d_gene: TRBD1
abundance: .
v_gene: TRBV5-1
j_gene: TRBJ1-1
CDR3aa: CASSSPGQGNTEAFF
CDR3nt: TGCGCCAGCAGCTCGCCGGGACAGGGGAACACTGAAGCTTTCTTT

d_gene: .
abundance: .
v_gene: TRBV29-1
j_gene: TRBJ2-5
CDR3aa: CSSRALGKWETQYF
CDR3nt: TGCAGCTCTAGGGCTCTGGGAAAGTGGGAGACCCAGTACTTC

d_gene: .
abundance: .
v_gene: TRBV28
j_gene: TRBJ2-5
CDR3aa: CASSFGSKETQYF
CDR3nt: TGTGCCAGCAGTTTTGGCAGCAAAGAGACCCAGTACTTC

d_gene: .
abundance: .
v_gene: TRBV19
j_gene: TRBJ1-5
CDR3aa: CASSLPHYSNQPQHF
CDR3nt: TGTGCCAGTAGTCTCCCTCACTATAGCAATCAGCCCCAGCATTTT

d_gene: TRBD1
abundance: .
v_gene: TRBV30
j_gene: TRBJ1-1
CDR3aa: CAWDRGSTEAFF
CDR3nt: TGTGCCTGGGACAGGGGTAGCACTGAAGCTTTCTTT

d_gene: .
abundance: .
v_gene: TRBV7-9
j_gene: TRBJ2-2
CDR3aa: CASSPGPTRGATGELFF
CDR3nt: TGTGCCAGCAGCCCCGGGCCAACCCGAGGGGCCACCGGGGAGCTGTTTTTT

d_gene: .
abundance: .
v_gene: TRBV2
j_gene: TRBJ1-5
CDR3aa: CASSGFSNQPQHF
CDR3nt: TGTGCCAGCAGCGGTTTTAGCAATCAGCCCCAGCATTTT

d_gene: .
abundance: .
v_gene: TRBV9
j_gene: TRBJ2-1
CDR3aa: CASSVGPNSYNEQFF
CDR3nt: TGTGCCAGCAGCGTAGGACCGAACTCCTACAATGAGCAGTTCTTC

d_gene: .
abundance: .
v_gene: TRBV19
j_gene: TRBJ1-1
CDR3aa: CASTGTNTEAFF
CDR3nt: TGTGCCAGTACCGGCACGAACACTGAAGCTTTCTTT

d_gene: TRBD1
abundance: .
v_gene: TRBV6-5
j_gene: TRBJ2-7
CDR3aa: CASSYSWDRGSYEQYF
CDR3nt: TGTGCCAGCAGTTACTCTTGGGACAGGGGTTCCTACGAGCAGTACTTC

d_gene: .
abundance: .
v_gene: TRBV6-1
j_gene: TRBJ1-4
CDR3aa: CASSDRGGSNEKLFF
CDR3nt: TGTGCCAGCAGTGATAGGGGCGGGTCTAATGAAAAACTGTTTTTT

d_gene: .
abundance: .
v_gene: TRBV3-1/TRBV3-2
j_gene: TRBJ1-1
CDR3aa: CASSQSGGRFEAFF
CDR3nt: TGTGCCAGCAGCCAATCGGGTGGTAGATTTGAAGCTTTCTTT

d_gene: TRBD2
abundance: .
v_gene: TRBV9
j_gene: TRBJ2-1
CDR3aa: CASSVEEIAGGFDNEQFF
CDR3nt: TGTGCCAGCAGCGTAGAGGAGATAGCGGGAGGATTCGACAATGAGCAGTTCTTC

d_gene: .
abundance: .
v_gene: TRBV5-5
j_gene: TRBJ2-2
CDR3aa: CASSLEVTANTGELFF
CDR3nt: TGTGCCAGCAGCTTGGAGGTAACCGCGAACACCGGGGAGCTGTTTTTT

d_gene: .
abundance: .
v_gene: TRBV2
j_gene: TRBJ1-1
CDR3aa: CASSGDVNTEAFF
CDR3nt: TGTGCCAGCAGTGGGGATGTGAACACTGAAGCTTTCTTT

d_gene: .
abundance: .
v_gene: TRBV19
j_gene: TRBJ2-2
CDR3aa: CASNKVGGDRHGELFF
CDR3nt: TGTGCCAGTAATAAAGTTGGGGGCGACCGGCACGGGGAGCTGTTTTTT

d_gene: .
abundance: .
v_gene: TRBV13
j_gene: TRBJ1-1
CDR3aa: CASSSGSMNTEAFF
CDR3nt: TGTGCCAGCAGCTCGGGTTCTATGAACACTGAAGCTTTCTTT

d_gene: .
abundance: .
v_gene: TRBV6-5
j_gene: TRBJ1-1
CDR3aa: CASSGWGSDTEAFF
CDR3nt: TGTGCCAGCAGCGGGTGGGGGTCGGACACTGAAGCTTTCTTT

d_gene: .
abundance: once
v_gene: TRBV6-5
j_gene: TRBJ2-3
CDR3aa: CASSYSIVDTQYF
CDR3nt: TGTGCCAGCAGTTACTCGATAGTGGATACGCAGTATTTT

d_gene: .
abundance: .
v_gene: TRBV9
j_gene: TRBJ2-5
CDR3aa: CASSDSSGTETQYF
CDR3nt: TGTGCCAGCAGCGACTCGTCGGGGACAGAGACCCAGTACTTC

d_gene: TRBD1
abundance: .
v_gene: TRBV10-2
j_gene: TRBJ2-2
CDR3aa: CASSDRGITGELFF
CDR3nt: TGCGCCAGCAGTGACAGGGGGATAACCGGGGAGCTGTTTTTT

d_gene: .
abundance: .
v_gene: TRBV29-1
j_gene: TRBJ1-1
CDR3aa: CSVKGSTFEAFF
CDR3nt: TGCAGCGTGAAGGGGAGCACCTTTGAAGCTTTCTTT